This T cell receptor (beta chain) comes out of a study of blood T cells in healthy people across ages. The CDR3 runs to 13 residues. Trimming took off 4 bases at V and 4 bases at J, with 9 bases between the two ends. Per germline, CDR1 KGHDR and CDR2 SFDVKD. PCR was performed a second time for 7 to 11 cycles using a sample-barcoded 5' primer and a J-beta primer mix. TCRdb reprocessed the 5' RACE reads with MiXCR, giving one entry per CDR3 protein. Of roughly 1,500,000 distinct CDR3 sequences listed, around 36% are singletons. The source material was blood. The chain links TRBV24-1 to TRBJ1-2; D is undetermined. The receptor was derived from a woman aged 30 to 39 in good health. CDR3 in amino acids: CATSDLDGYGYTF. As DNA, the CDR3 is TGTGCCACCAGTGACCTTGACGGCTATGGCTACACCTTC.